These 18 T cell receptor beta chains were all obtained from the same sample, sequenced in a study of blood T cell repertoires in COVID-19. Sequenced by immunoSEQ multiplex PCR; TCRdb stores in-frame clones only, minus some. Of under 200,000 clones listed, 80% to 85% are singletons. Source material: peripheral blood. The receptors here all came from a human donor with acute or convalescent COVID-19. The donor label of this sample is uncertain.

V is TRBV24-1 and J is TRBJ1-2, with 10 bases matching TRBD1. This CDR3 is built from 17 residues. V lost 12 bases to trimming and J lost 4 bases; unmatched junction nucleotides: 19. Germline assignment: CDR1 KGHDR and CDR2 SFDVKD. The CDR3 here is CAAREPHRDRGFYGYTF. As DNA, the CDR3 is TGTGCCGCTCGCGAACCCCACCGGGACAGGGGATTCTATGGCTACACCTTC.

This clone was seen a single time. As DNA, the CDR3 is TGTGCCAGCAGCAGGAGGACAGCCGGTCAGGCTAACTATGGCTACACCTTC. Its translation: CASSRRTAGQANYGYTF. The gene calls are TRBV2 and TRBJ1-2; tentatively, D is TRBD1 (6 bases). Trimming took 6 bases from V and 0 from J, leaving 20 bases between them. CDR3 length equals 17 residues. The germline gives CDR1 SNHLY, CDR2 FYNNEI.

The chain employs TRBV6-1 and TRBJ2-4, with 10 nucleotides matching TRBD1. V gave up 1 base and J gave up 0 bases; unmatched junction bases: 9. The CDR3 runs to 19 residues. Germline assignment: CDR1 MNHNS and CDR2 SASEGT. The CDR3 loop is CASSEEGQGSLLAKNIQYF. CDR3 DNA sequence: TGTGCCAGCAGTGAAGAGGGACAGGGGTCCCTTCTAGCCAAAAACATTCAGTACTTC.

The chain combines TRBV29-1 with TRBJ2-6; D possibly corresponds to TRBD1 (6 bases). The CDR3 is 18 amino acids. Germline-derived CDR1 and CDR2 are SQVTM and ANQGSEA. V shed 0 bases and J shed 8 bases, with 23 bases lying between them. In DNA form, the CDR3 reads TGCAGCGTTGAAGAGTCGTTTCTTCGGCAGGGGAACACCAACGTCCTGACTTTC. It is translated as CSVEESFLRQGNTNVLTF.

This chain joins TRBV3-1 (or the pseudogene TRBV3-2) and TRBJ1-5; no reliable D call. The CDR3 has 16 amino acids. CDR1 and CDR2 from the germline V gene are LGHDT and YNNKEL (reference sequence). Trimming left V 0 bases short and J 3 bases short, with 12 bases between. The CDR3 spells CASSQDSPGSNQPQHF. CDR3 nucleotide sequence: TGTGCCAGCAGCCAAGACTCCCCGGGTTCCAATCAGCCCCAGCATTTT.

This sequence joins TRBV5-6 and TRBJ2-3; 12 bases match TRBD2. With V trimmed by 0 bases and J by 10 bases, 3 bases remained unmatched. This CDR3 has 14 amino acids. Germline V CDR1 and CDR2: SGHDT, YYEEEE. The CDR3, as DNA: TGTGCCAGCAGCTTGGGGACTAGCGGGGTGGCGCAGTATTTT. This encodes CASSLGTSGVAQYF. The whole variable domain, remainder taken from reference TRBV5-6 and TRBJ2-3, is DAGVTQSPTHLIKTRGQQVTLRCSPKSGHDTVSWYQQALGQGPQFIFQYYEEEERQRGNFPDRFSGHQFPNYSSELNVNALLLGDSALYLCASSLGTSGVAQYFGPGTRLTVL.

This chain joins TRBV6-5 and TRBJ2-7; TRBD2 is a possible D gene (6 bases). The CDR3 runs to 13 residues. Germline values: CDR1 MNHEY, CDR2 SVGAGI. The germline V and J ends were trimmed by 8 bases and 3 bases, with 14 bases remaining between them. CDR3 in DNA: TGTGCCAGCCGGACGGCGGGGTTCTACGAGCAGTACTTC. Translation: CASRTAGFYEQYF.

This clone was picked up a small number of times. The rearrangement links TRBV7-9 to TRBJ2-7; 10 nucleotides line up with TRBD2. The length of the CDR3 is 15 residues. Looked up from germline, CDR1 is SEHNR and CDR2 is FQNEAQ (reference sequence). The J segment lost 2 bases and the V segment lost 3 bases, leaving 4 bases of the junction unmatched. The CDR3 loop is CASSLASGGAYEQYF. The CDR3 DNA reads TGTGCCAGCAGCTTGGCTAGCGGGGGAGCCTACGAGCAGTACTTC.

This chain joins TRBV12-5 and TRBJ2-7; D may be TRBD1 (5 bases). CDR3 size: 16 residues. The V and J ends lost 6 bases and 0 bases respectively, with 18 bases between them. The germline CDR1 and CDR2 sequences are LGHNT and FRNRAP. CDR3 DNA sequence: TGTGCTAGTGGCTTTGGAACAGGTGGCGGCTCCTACGAGCAGTACTTC. It specifies CASGFGTGGGSYEQYF.

This chain joins TRBV7-3 and TRBJ2-2; TRBD2 is a possible D gene (5 bases). This CDR3 is 14 amino acids long. Deletions cut 2 bases from V and 6 bases from J, with 10 bases between. Germline V gene sequence: CDR1 SGHTA, CDR2 FQGTGA. The CDR3, as DNA: TGTGCCAGCAGCTTACTTGCGGGTGCCGGGGAGCTGTTTTTT. Translated: CASSLLAGAGELFF.

This sequence joins TRBV5-4 and TRBJ1-2; 8 bases align to TRBD1. CDR3 length equals 13 residues. Trimming took 2 bases from V and 7 from J; bases not matched to a gene: 4. Germline assignment: CDR1 SGHNT and CDR2 YYREEE (reference sequence). In DNA, the CDR3 is TGTGCCAGCAGCTTTTCAGGGGGCGGTGGCTACACCTTC. Translated, it gives CASSFSGGGGYTF.

The chain carries TRBV30 and TRBJ2-7, with D perhaps TRBD1 (6 bases). CDR3 length equals 11 residues. The germline V gene has CDR1 GTSNPN and CDR2 SVGIG (reference sequence). The V and J ends lost 4 bases and 6 bases respectively, with 10 bases between them. The DNA of the CDR3 is TGTGCCTGGATAAGGGGGAGCGAGCAGTACTTC. This codes for CAWIRGSEQYF.

The J gene is TRBJ1-1, the V gene TRBV14, with a tentative D call TRBD1 (5 bases). Trimming removed 1 base from V and 2 bases from J, with 11 bases in between. The CDR3 contains 15 residues. The germline CDR1 and CDR2 sequences are SGHDN and FVKESK. The CDR3 DNA is TGTGCCAGCAGCCAAGTGGCAGGGTCAAACACTGAAGCTTTCTTT. It is translated as CASSQVAGSNTEAFF.

This rearrangement joins TRBV14 to TRBJ1-2; TRBD1 agrees at 7 bases. CDR1 and CDR2 from the germline V gene are SGHDN and FVKESK. The CDR3 totals 13 residues. Trimming at V came to 3 bases and at J to 7 bases, leaving 5 bases not matched to a gene. CDR3: CASSQTGIRGYTF. The DNA for the CDR3 is TGTGCCAGCAGCCAGACAGGGATACGTGGCTACACCTTC.

The genes are TRBV6-5 and TRBJ1-1; 8 bases line up with TRBD1. The CDR3 is 14 residues long. With V trimmed by 6 bases and J by 5 bases, 8 bases remained unmatched. Germline lookup yields CDR1 MNHEY and CDR2 SVGAGI. The CDR3, as DNA: TGTGCCAGCAGCTGGACAGGGCATGGTACTGAAGCTTTCTTT. Protein product: CASSWTGHGTEAFF.

The chain employs TRBV7-9 and TRBJ2-1; 12 nucleotides agree with TRBD1. V shed 4 bases and J 7 bases; nucleotides not matched to a gene: 11. CDR1 is SEHNR, CDR2 FQNEAQ, per germline (reference sequence). The CDR3 extends over 17 amino acids. The CDR3 DNA is TGTGCCAGCAGCTGGGCGTCCGGGACAGGGGGCGGAAATGAGCAGTTCTTC. This sequence encodes CASSWASGTGGGNEQFF.

The chain is built from TRBV10-1 and TRBJ1-1; D is undetermined. The CDR3 is made up of 15 amino acids. V was cut by 4 bases and J by 7 bases, with 19 bases left in between. Germline V gene sequence: CDR1 WNHNN, CDR2 SYGVQD (reference sequence). DNA for the CDR3: TGCGCCAGCAGTGGATCCCTGAAGGAGGGAAATGAAGCTTTCTTT. It is translated as CASSGSLKEGNEAFF.

This chain joins TRBV5-5 and TRBJ2-7, with D maybe TRBD2 (6 bases). Between the trimmed V and J ends, which lost 3 bases and 8 bases, there was a span of 15 bases. This CDR3 has 13 amino acids. Germline V lookup: CDR1 SGHKS, CDR2 YYEKEE (reference sequence). CDR3 protein: CASSSNREAKQYF. The CDR3 coding sequence is TGTGCCAGCAGCTCGAATAGGGAGGCAAAGCAGTACTTC.